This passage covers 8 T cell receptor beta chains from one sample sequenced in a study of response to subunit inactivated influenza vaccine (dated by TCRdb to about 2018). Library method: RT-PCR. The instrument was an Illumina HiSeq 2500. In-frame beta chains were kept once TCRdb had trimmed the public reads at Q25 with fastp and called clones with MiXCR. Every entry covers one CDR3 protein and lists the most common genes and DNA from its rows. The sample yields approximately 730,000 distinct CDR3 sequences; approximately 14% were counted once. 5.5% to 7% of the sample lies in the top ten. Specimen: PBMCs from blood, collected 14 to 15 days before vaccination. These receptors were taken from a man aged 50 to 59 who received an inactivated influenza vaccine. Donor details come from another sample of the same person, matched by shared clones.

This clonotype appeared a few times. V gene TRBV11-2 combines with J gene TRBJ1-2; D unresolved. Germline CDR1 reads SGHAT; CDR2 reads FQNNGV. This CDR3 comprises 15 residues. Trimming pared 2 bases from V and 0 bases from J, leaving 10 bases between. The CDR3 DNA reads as TGTGCCAGCAGCTTATTGGACGGAACTAACTATGGCTACACCTTC. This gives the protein CASSLLDGTNYGYTF. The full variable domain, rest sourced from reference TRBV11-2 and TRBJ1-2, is EAGVAQSPRYKIIEKRQSVAFWCNPISGHATLYWYQQILGQGPKLLIQFQNNGVVDDSQLPKDRFSAERLKGVDSTLKIQPAKLEDSAVYLCASSLLDGTNYGYTFGSGTRLTVV.

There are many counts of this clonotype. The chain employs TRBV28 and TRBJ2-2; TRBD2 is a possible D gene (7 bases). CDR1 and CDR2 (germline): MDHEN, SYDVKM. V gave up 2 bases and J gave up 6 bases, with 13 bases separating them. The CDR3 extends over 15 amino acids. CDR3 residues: CASSLTGGAAGELFF. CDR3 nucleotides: TGTGCCAGCAGTTTAACGGGGGGCGCGGCCGGGGAGCTGTTTTTT.

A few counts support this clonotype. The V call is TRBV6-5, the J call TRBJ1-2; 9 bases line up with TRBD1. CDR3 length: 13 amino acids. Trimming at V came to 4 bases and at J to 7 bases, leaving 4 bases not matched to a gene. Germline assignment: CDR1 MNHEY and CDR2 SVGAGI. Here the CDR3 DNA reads TGTGCCAGCAGTTCGGGACAGGGCCGTGGCTACACCTTC. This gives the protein CASSSGQGRGYTF.

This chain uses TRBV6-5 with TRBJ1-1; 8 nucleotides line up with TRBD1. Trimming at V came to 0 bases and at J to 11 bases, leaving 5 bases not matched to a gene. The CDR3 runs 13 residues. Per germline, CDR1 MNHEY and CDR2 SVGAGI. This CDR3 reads CASSYSRTGKAFF. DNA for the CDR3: TGTGCCAGCAGTTACTCAAGGACAGGGAAGGCTTTCTTT.

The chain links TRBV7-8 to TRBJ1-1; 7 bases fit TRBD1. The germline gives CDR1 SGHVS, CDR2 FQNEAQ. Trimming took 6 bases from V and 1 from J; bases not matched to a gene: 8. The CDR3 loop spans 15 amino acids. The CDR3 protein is CASRPGTAPNTEAFF. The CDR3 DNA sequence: TGTGCCAGCAGACCCGGGACAGCCCCGAACACTGAAGCTTTCTTT.

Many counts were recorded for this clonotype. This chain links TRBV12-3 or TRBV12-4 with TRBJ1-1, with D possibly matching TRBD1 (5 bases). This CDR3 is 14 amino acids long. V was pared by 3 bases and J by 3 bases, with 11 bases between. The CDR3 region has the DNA TGTGCCAGCAGTTTTGGGGGACCCCACACTGAAGCTTTCTTT. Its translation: CASSFGGPHTEAFF.

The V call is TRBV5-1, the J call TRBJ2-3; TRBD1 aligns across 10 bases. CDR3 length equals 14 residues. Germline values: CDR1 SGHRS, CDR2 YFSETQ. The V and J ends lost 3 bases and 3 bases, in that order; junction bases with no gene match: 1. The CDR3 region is CASSWGQGTDTQYF. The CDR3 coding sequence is TGCGCCAGCAGCTGGGGACAGGGGACAGATACGCAGTATTTT. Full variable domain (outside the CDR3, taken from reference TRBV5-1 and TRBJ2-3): KAGVTQTPRYLIKTRGQQVTLSCSPISGHRSVSWYQQTPGQGLQFLFEYFSETQRNKGNFPGRFSGRQFSNSRSEMNVSTLELGDSALYLCASSWGQGTDTQYFGPGTRLTVL.

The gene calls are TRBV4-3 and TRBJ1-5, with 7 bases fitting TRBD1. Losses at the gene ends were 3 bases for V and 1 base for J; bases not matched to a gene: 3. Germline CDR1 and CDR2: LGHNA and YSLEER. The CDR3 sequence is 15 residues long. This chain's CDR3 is CASSQETGSNQPQHF. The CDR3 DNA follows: TGCGCCAGCAGCCAGGAGACAGGGAGCAATCAGCCCCAGCATTTT.